This entry is about one TCR beta chain. Its target is unknown. 60 Vbeta and 13 Jbeta primers were used in PCR. Clones were sequenced by immunoSEQ multiplex PCR, and TCRdb holds only the in-frame ones, with some missing. Recorded for this sample: approximately 100,000 clones. The sample belongs to a study of cytomegalovirus exposure and HLA in healthy donors. Study outcomes and limitations: An analysis was carried out at a later point. It showed that HLA-associated TCR beta chains were more clonally expanded than equally common non-associated chains.

The CDR3 runs to 17 residues. Germline V gene lookup returns CDR1 SGDLS and CDR2 YYNGEE. With 0 bases clipped from V and 2 bases from J, the junction kept 7 bases outside the gene matches. This TCR came from a man aged 40-49 years in good health and CMV-seronegative. The chain recombines TRBV9 with TRBJ2-3, with TRBD2 identical over 9 bases. Sample: PBMCs. The CDR3 protein is CASSVGGSGGPTDTQYF. Written as DNA, the CDR3 is TGTGCCAGCAGCGTAGGCGGTAGCGGGGGCCCCACAGATACGCAGTATTTT.